This TCR beta chain was obtained from a study of response to subunit inactivated influenza vaccine. This clonotype was seen many times. Its antigen is not identified. The junction and the germline gene differ at one end; a read error may be behind it. There are 15 residues in the CDR3. Per the germline V gene, CDR1 is SSHAT and CDR2 is FNYEAQ (reference sequence). TCRdb re-derived calls from the RT-PCR reads in MiXCR, one entry per CDR3 protein. Of around 580,000 distinct CDR3 sequences listed, roughly 12% are singletons. Study-level findings and limits: Authors suggested that a seasonal influenza vaccination recruits few new T cells each time.

The chain carries TRBV7-7 and TRBJ2-7; 12 positions agree with TRBD1. The source was PBMCs from blood, collected on the day of vaccination. The clonotype originates from a man between 50 and 59 years old who received an inactivated influenza vaccine. In DNA, the CDR3 is TGTGCTAGCAGCCCAGGGACAGGGGGCACCTACGAGCAGTACTTC. Encoded protein: CASSPGTGGTYEQYF.